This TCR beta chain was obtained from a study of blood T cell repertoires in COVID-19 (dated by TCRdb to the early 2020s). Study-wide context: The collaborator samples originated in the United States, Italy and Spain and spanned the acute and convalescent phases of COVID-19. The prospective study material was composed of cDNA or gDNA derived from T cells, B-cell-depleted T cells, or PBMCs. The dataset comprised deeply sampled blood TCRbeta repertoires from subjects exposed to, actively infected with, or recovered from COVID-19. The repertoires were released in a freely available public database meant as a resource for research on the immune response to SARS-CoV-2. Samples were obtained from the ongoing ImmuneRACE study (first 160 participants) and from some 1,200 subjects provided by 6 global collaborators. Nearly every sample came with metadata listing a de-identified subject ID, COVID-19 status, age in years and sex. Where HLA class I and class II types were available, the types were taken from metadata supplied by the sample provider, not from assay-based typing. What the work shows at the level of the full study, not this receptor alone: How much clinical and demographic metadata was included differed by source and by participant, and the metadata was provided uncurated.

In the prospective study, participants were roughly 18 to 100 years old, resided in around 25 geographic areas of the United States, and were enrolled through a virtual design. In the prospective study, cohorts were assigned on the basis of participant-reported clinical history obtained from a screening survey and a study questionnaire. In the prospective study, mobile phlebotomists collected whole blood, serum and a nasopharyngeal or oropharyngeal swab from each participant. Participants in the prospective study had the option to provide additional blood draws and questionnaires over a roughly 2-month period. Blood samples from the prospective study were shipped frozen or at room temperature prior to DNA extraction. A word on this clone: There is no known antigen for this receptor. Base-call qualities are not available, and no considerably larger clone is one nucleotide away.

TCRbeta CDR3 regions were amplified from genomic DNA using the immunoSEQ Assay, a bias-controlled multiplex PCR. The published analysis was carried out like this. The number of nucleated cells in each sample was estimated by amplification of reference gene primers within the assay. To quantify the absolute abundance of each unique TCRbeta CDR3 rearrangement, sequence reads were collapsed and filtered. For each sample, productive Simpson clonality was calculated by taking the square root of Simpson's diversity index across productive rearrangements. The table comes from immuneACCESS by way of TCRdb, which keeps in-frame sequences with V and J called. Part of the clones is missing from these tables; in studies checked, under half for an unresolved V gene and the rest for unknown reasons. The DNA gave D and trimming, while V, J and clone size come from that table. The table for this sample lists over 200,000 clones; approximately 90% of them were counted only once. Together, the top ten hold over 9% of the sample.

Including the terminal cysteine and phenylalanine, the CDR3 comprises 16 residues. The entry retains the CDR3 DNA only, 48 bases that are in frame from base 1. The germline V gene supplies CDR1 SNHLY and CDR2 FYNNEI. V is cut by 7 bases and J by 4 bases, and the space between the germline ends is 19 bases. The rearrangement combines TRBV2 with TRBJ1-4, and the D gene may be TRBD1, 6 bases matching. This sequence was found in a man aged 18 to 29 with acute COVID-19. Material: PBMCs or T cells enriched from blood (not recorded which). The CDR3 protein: CASMDPRTARNEKLFF. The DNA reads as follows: TGTGCCAGCATGGACCCGAGGACAGCCCGTAATGAAAAACTGTTTTTT.